The sequence of this T cell receptor beta chain was determined in a study of T cell responses to AZD1222 COVID-19 vaccine. Study overall: Samples with a second dose at about 4 or about 12 weeks were pooled together.

Study outcomes and limitations: The donor cohort was predominantly white British with a female majority, and clonal diversity may have been underestimated. Following two doses of AZD1222, Spike-specific TCR breadth and depth rose. At study baseline, merely a handful of AZD1222 recipients were seropositive.

The table came from immunoSEQ multiplex PCR; TCRdb's copy has only in-frame clones and leaves some out. The sample holds approximately 110,000 clones; around 80% are singletons and the top ten take 5%. Germline CDR1 and CDR2: KGHSH and LQKENI. Trimming left V 0 bases short and J 5 bases short, with 7 bases between. The CDR3 is 13 amino acids. As regards this clone: Its specificity is not known.

This receptor was taken from an adult in good health. V and J are TRBV18 and TRBJ2-5; no firm D call. The material sequenced was peripheral blood, taken on day 0 of AZD1222 vaccination. CDR3 in amino acids: CASSPPHGETQYF. CDR3 DNA sequence: TGTGCCAGCTCACCACCACACGGGGAGACCCAGTACTTC.